The 6 T cell receptor beta chains below were found in one sample sequenced in a study of beta chain features in type 1 diabetes. The entirety of the isolated RNA underwent reverse transcription, so expressed TCRB transcripts were sequenced. Data came from immunoSEQ multiplex PCR; TCRdb stores just in-frame clones and leaves some out. The table includes tens of thousands of clones, around 63% detected once. Material: Tregs from blood. The receptors originated from a woman younger than 30 in good health.

This clone was seen a handful of times. The J gene is TRBJ2-5, the V gene TRBV5-1, with a weak D call TRBD1 (6 bases). This CDR3 has 16 residues. The V gene lost 0 bases and the J gene lost 8 bases, with 20 bases spanning the gap. Looked up from germline, CDR1 is SGHRS and CDR2 is YFSETQ. The CDR3 DNA reads as TGCGCCAGCAGCTTGGAGGCAGGGGCCCGAAGTACAACCCAGTACTTC. Translating gives CASSLEAGARSTTQYF.

About this clone itself: One end of the junction fails to match germline, which may point to a read error. Other DNA sequences in the sample encode the same CDR3. The chain couples TRBV6-6 to TRBJ1-1; TRBD1 is a possible D gene (6 bases). The V gene's germline CDR1 is MNHNY and CDR2 SVGAGI (reference sequence). The CDR3 extends over 14 amino acids. The CDR3 loop is CASSARGADTEAFF. CDR3 DNA: TGTGCCAGCAGTGCCCGGGGGGCGGACACTGAGGCTTTCTTT.

The chain joins TRBV7-2 to TRBJ1-1; 9 bases are a match to TRBD1. Looked up from germline, CDR1 is SGHTA and CDR2 is FQGNSA. V lost 3 bases to trimming and J lost 8 bases; unmatched junction nucleotides: 4. The CDR3 is 13 amino acids. This CDR3 reads CASSLGGTGEAFF. CDR3 nucleotide sequence: TGTGCCAGCAGCTTGGGGGGGACAGGGGAAGCTTTCTTT.

This chain uses TRBV19 with TRBJ2-1; D possibly corresponds to TRBD2 (5 bases). This CDR3 is 14 amino acids long. Trimming left V 3 bases short and J 5 bases short, with 11 bases between. Germline lookup yields CDR1 LNHDA and CDR2 SQIVND (reference sequence). In nucleotides, the CDR3 is TGTGCCAGTAGTATTGTCGGGGAAAACAATGAGCAGTTCTTC. Translated: CASSIVGENNEQFF.

The gene calls are TRBV2 and TRBJ2-3; TRBD2 aligns across 13 bases. The CDR3 totals 14 residues. Trimming cost V 7 bases and J 7 bases; bases outside gene matches: 5. Germline CDR1 SNHLY, CDR2 FYNNEI. The CDR3 sequence: CASIPGLAGYTQYF. The CDR3 region has the DNA TGTGCCAGCATTCCGGGACTAGCGGGGTATACGCAGTATTTT.

This chain joins TRBV11-1 and TRBJ1-2; possible D gene TRBD1, 5 bases. The V gene's germline CDR1 is SGHAT and CDR2 FQDESV (reference sequence). The CDR3 loop spans 15 amino acids. The V gene lost 1 base and the J gene lost 4 bases, with 13 bases spanning the gap. As DNA, the CDR3 is TGTGCCAGCAGCTTAGGTCCGGGAGACAGCTATGGCTACACCTTC. As protein: CASSLGPGDSYGYTF.